This T cell receptor beta chain was sequenced in a study of T cell changes during pregnancy in multiple sclerosis. Clones were sequenced by immunoSEQ multiplex PCR, and TCRdb holds only the in-frame ones, with some missing. The sample has approximately 92,000 clones; 85% to 95% are singletons. V lost 6 bases and J lost 7, with 13 bases in between. Germline lookup yields CDR1 LNHDA and CDR2 SQIVND (reference sequence). The CDR3 sequence is 13 residues long. The source of this sequence is a female donor with multiple sclerosis, enrolled in a pregnancy study. This chain connects TRBV19 to TRBJ2-1; D is perhaps TRBD1 (6 bases). The source was peripheral blood, collected in the first trimester of pregnancy. CDR3 region: CASRGRGWNEQFF. The CDR3 bases are TGTGCCAGTAGGGGCAGGGGATGGAATGAGCAGTTCTTC.